The TCR beta chain under discussion was sequenced for a study of shared clonotypes between healthy human individuals. This CDR3 has 14 residues. CDR1 is SGHDT and CDR2 is YYEEEE in the germline V gene. Sequencing used immunoSEQ multiplex PCR; TCRdb keeps in-frame clones, though not all of them. The sample yields more than 2,000,000 clones, approximately 93% seen once. This clonotype originated in a man between 18 and 35 years old in good health. Some clones in this sample may be carry-over from other donors' samples. The sequenced material came from naive CD4+ T cells from PBMCs. Stated subset: CD45RA+ positively selected. The chain has TRBV5-6 and TRBJ2-5; either TRBD1 or TRBD2 may fit D (5 bases each). The J call may be incorrect, as the DNA end agrees better with TRBJ2-7. The CDR3 reads CASSWGGPPYEQYF. CDR3 in DNA: TGTGCCAGCAGCTGGGGCGGGCCCCCCTACGAGCAGTACTTC.